This T cell receptor (beta chain) originates from a study of blood T cells in healthy people across ages. Study observations and caveats: Across the age range, TCR beta diversity per million T cells fell in a roughly linear way.

Together with a sample-barcoded 5' primer, a J-beta primer mix was included in a second PCR lasting roughly 6 to 12 cycles. TCRdb used MiXCR to reprocess the 5' RACE reads, holding one entry per CDR3 protein. This table has about 680,000 distinct CDR3 sequences, 45% to 50% appearing once. Points on this clonotype: Its antigen is as yet unknown.

No fewer than 7 million PBMCs went into each sample. Sequences were obtained from blood. This clonotype originated in a woman aged 55-75 years in good health.

In DNA, the CDR3 is TGCAGCGCCCGCGGGACATCGGATGCCAAGGAGCAGTTCTTC. Translating it yields CSARGTSDAKEQFF. This chain links TRBV29-1 with TRBJ2-1; D could derive from TRBD1 or TRBD2 (6 bases each). V shed 7 bases and J shed 10 bases, with 23 bases lying between them. This CDR3 is built from 14 residues. Germline assignment: CDR1 SQVTM and CDR2 ANQGSEA.